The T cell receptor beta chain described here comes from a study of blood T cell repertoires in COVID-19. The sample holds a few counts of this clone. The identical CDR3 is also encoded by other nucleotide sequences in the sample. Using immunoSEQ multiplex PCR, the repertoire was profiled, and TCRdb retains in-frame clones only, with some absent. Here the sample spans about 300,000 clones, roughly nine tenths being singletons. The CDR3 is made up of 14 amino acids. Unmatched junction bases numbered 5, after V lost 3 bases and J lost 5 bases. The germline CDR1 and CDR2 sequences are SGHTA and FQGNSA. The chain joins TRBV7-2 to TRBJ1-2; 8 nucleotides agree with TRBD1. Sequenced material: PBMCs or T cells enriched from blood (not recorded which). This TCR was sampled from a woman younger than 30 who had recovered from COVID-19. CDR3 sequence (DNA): TGTGCCAGCAGCTTCGGACAGGGCCGGTATGGCTACACCTTC. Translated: CASSFGQGRYGYTF.